These 21 T cell receptor beta chains were all obtained from the same sample, sequenced in a study of blood T cells in healthy people across ages. Alongside a J-beta primer mix, a sample-barcoded 5' primer served in a second PCR lasting roughly 7 to 11 cycles. TCRdb analysed the 5' RACE reads with MiXCR anew, one entry per CDR3 protein. The sample has 800,000 or so distinct CDR3 sequences; approximately 25% are singletons. These data also featured in a second study, about T cells of mothers and their children.

Sequenced material: blood. The receptors here all came from a boy between 10 and 17 years old in good health.

This clonotype has only a few counts. The chain joins TRBV29-1 to TRBJ2-3; D is unresolved. Trimming stripped 8 bases from V and 0 bases from J, with 9 bases between. Germline assignment: CDR1 SQVTM and CDR2 ANQGSEA. The CDR3 is 12 residues long. The CDR3 is CSSTPSTDTQYF. The CDR3 DNA is TGCAGCAGTACCCCTAGCACAGATACGCAGTATTTT.

The gene calls are TRBV28 and TRBJ2-5; D is possibly TRBD1 (5 bases). The tail of the sequence fits TRBJ2-7 better, so the J call may be wrong. The germline V gene has CDR1 MDHEN and CDR2 SYDVKM. There are 14 residues in the CDR3. CDR3 loop: CASSFHQGQDEQYF. CDR3 bases: TGTGCCAGCAGTTTTCATCAGGGCCAGGACGAGCAGTACTTC.

V gene TRBV6-6 combines with J gene TRBJ2-7; the match to TRBD2 covers 9 bases. This CDR3 region has 15 residues. V dropped 5 bases and J dropped 0; count of bases not matched to a gene: 5. The germline CDR1 and CDR2 sequences are MNHNY and SVGAGI (reference sequence). The CDR3 loop is CASSPGLAFSYEQYF. In DNA, the CDR3 is TGTGCCAGCAGTCCGGGACTAGCTTTCTCCTACGAGCAGTACTTC.

This clonotype showed up just a few times. Here the CDR3 reads CSVRNEKLFF. In nucleotides, the CDR3 is TGCAGCGTGAGGAATGAAAAACTGTTTTTT. The rearrangement links TRBV29-1 to TRBJ1-4; D unclear. CDR1 and CDR2 from the germline V gene are SQVTM and ANQGSEA. The CDR3 runs 10 residues. V lost 6 bases, J lost 5 bases, and 4 bases lay in between.

This clonotype appeared a few times. This chain uses TRBV7-2 with TRBJ2-1, with 8 nucleotides matching TRBD1. The CDR3 is 16 amino acids. Germline values: CDR1 SGHTA, CDR2 FQGNSA. J gave up 5 bases and V 1 base, and 7 bases lay outside the gene matches. The CDR3 DNA is TGTGCCAGCAGCTTAGTCCGGACAGGGACCCACAATGAGCAGTTCTTC. Protein product: CASSLVRTGTHNEQFF.

This clonotype appeared a few times. CDR3 nucleotides: TGTGCCAGCAGCGTATCCCCAGGGGACTCCTACGAGCAGTACTTC. Protein: CASSVSPGDSYEQYF. The V call is TRBV9, the J call TRBJ2-7, with a weak D call TRBD1 (6 bases). The CDR3 is 15 residues long. With 1 base removed from V and 0 bases from J, the gap between germline ends came to 11 bases. Germline CDR1 reads SGDLS; CDR2 reads YYNGEE.

The rearrangement uses TRBV12-3 or TRBV12-4 and TRBJ1-1; D remains unclear. Trimming took 7 bases from V and 6 from J, leaving 15 bases between them. The CDR3 consists of 13 residues. The CDR3 sequence is CASTTPRGPEAFF. In DNA, the CDR3 is TGTGCCAGCACCACCCCACGAGGCCCTGAAGCTTTCTTT.

This clonotype showed up just a few times. V is TRBV14 and J is TRBJ1-6, with D possibly being TRBD1 (6 bases). The CDR3 sequence is 14 residues long. V was shortened by 8 bases and J by 10 bases, with 18 bases between the two germline ends. Germline assignment: CDR1 SGHDN and CDR2 FVKESK. CDR3 DNA: TGTGCCAGCGCTAGGGGGACCTTGGGGTCACCCCTCCACTTT. Encoded protein: CASARGTLGSPLHF. The full variable domain, rest sourced from reference TRBV14 and TRBJ1-6, is EAGVTQFPSHSVIEKGQTVTLRCDPISGHDNLYWYRRVMGKEIKFLLHFVKESKQDESGMPNNRFLAERTGGTYSTLKVQPAELEDSGVYFCASARGTLGSPLHFGNGTRLTVT.

Comments on this clonotype: Being one base from a much bigger clone, this may be a read error. This chain links TRBV28 with TRBJ2-2; TRBD2 is a possible D gene (5 bases). CDR3 length: 12 residues. The germline V gene has CDR1 MDHEN and CDR2 SYDVKM. The CDR3 reads CAISPRSGEPFF. The CDR3 coding sequence is TGTGCCATCTCACCGCGGTCCGGGGAGCCGTTTTTT.

This clonotype was counted between two and nine times. CDR3 protein: CASSTTTGPQYF. In DNA, the CDR3 is TGTGCCAGCAGCACCACAACAGGGCCCCAATACTTC. This sequence joins TRBV3-1 and TRBJ2-7; TRBD1 is a possible D gene (6 bases). Germline V gene data show CDR1 as LGHDT and CDR2 as YNNKEL (reference sequence). Trimming removed 5 bases from V and 13 bases from J, with 18 bases in between. The CDR3 loop spans 12 amino acids.

This clonotype appeared many times. This rearrangement joins TRBV29-1 to TRBJ1-5; TRBD1 might be the D (5 bases). V was clipped by 3 bases and J by 7 bases, with 13 bases between them. This CDR3 contains 13 residues. Germline V lookup: CDR1 SQVTM, CDR2 ANQGSEA. Here the CDR3 reads CSVEERGGQPQHF. CDR3 DNA: TGCAGCGTTGAGGAAAGGGGCGGCCAGCCCCAGCATTTT.

This chain uses TRBV5-8 with TRBJ2-1; no firm D call. The DNA end lines up better with TRBJ2-7; the J call may be wrong. CDR3 size: 13 residues. Germline V gene lookup returns CDR1 SGHTS and CDR2 YDEGEE. The CDR3 loop is CASSRPENYEQYF. The CDR3 bases are TGTGCCAGCAGCAGACCGGAGAACTACGAGCAGTACTTC.

This clonotype has more than one count but fewer than ten. V is TRBV5-6 and J is TRBJ1-1; TRBD1 matches at 8 bases. Germline-derived CDR1 and CDR2 are SGHDT and YYEEEE. J lost 3 bases, V lost 3 bases, and 4 bases had no gene match. The CDR3 is made up of 14 amino acids. In DNA form, the CDR3 reads TGTGCCAGCAGCTGGGGGACAGGCTACACTGAAGCTTTCTTT. It codes for CASSWGTGYTEAFF.

This clonotype was observed a handful of times. The gene calls are TRBV6-1 and TRBJ1-3; D unclear. The germline CDR1 and CDR2 sequences are MNHNS and SASEGT. CDR3 size: 14 residues. The ends were cut back, 2 bases at V and 3 bases at J, with 8 bases in the middle. The CDR3 protein is CASSETYYGNTIYF. In DNA form, the CDR3 reads TGTGCCAGCAGTGAAACATATTATGGAAACACCATATATTTT.

This clonotype has only a few counts. The chain has TRBV25-1 and TRBJ1-1; no clear D gene. Germline V gives CDR1 MGHDK, CDR2 SYGVNS. Trimming stripped 2 bases from V and 4 bases from J, with 2 bases between. CDR3 length equals 11 residues. The CDR3 protein is CASSELTEAFF. The DNA of the CDR3 is TGTGCCAGCAGTGAACTCACTGAAGCTTTCTTT.

This clonotype turned up a few times. The chain has TRBV9 and TRBJ1-6; TRBD1 is a possible D gene (6 bases). V was shortened by 4 bases and J by 7 bases, with 15 bases between the two germline ends. Germline CDR1 reads SGDLS; CDR2 reads YYNGEE. The CDR3 loop spans 15 amino acids. CDR3: CASSRGGSLNSPLHF. CDR3 bases: TGTGCCAGCAGCCGAGGGGGGTCCCTGAATTCACCCCTCCACTTT.

In nucleotides, the CDR3 is TGTGCCAGCAGACCTACGCAAGACAGCCTTGAAGCTTTCTTT. This gives the protein CASRPTQDSLEAFF. This rearrangement joins TRBV12-3 or TRBV12-4 to TRBJ1-1, with D possibly matching TRBD1 (5 bases). The CDR3 totals 14 residues. Deletions cut 6 bases from V and 7 bases from J, with 18 bases between.

The chain uses TRBV5-1 and TRBJ2-5; TRBD2 might be the D (5 bases). The end of the DNA aligns better with TRBJ2-1, so the J call may be wrong. The CDR3 length is 12 residues. The germline V gene has CDR1 SGHRS and CDR2 YFSETQ. Here the CDR3 reads CASSLTGYEQFF. The DNA for the CDR3 is TGCGCCAGCAGCTTGACGGGATATGAGCAGTTCTTC.

Only a few counts were recorded for this clonotype. The rearrangement joins TRBV20-1 to TRBJ1-1; no firm D call. Germline CDR1 reads DFQATT; CDR2 reads SNEGSKA (reference sequence). The CDR3 loop spans 13 amino acids. V shed 5 bases and J shed 0 bases, with 10 bases lying between them. CDR3 residues: CSASDGLNTEAFF. CDR3 nucleotide sequence: TGCAGTGCTTCGGACGGCTTGAACACTGAAGCTTTCTTT.

This chain uses TRBV27 with TRBJ2-1; 7 bases fit TRBD1. Germline V lookup: CDR1 MNHEY, CDR2 SMNVEV (reference sequence). The CDR3 is 14 amino acids. V dropped 6 bases and J dropped 3; count of bases not matched to a gene: 5. The chain's CDR3 is CASRTGAGYNEQFF. The CDR3 nucleotides read TGTGCCAGCAGAACAGGGGCAGGCTACAATGAGCAGTTCTTC.

The sample holds a few counts of this clonotype. The genes are TRBV27 and TRBJ1-2, with a weak D call TRBD1 (5 bases). Trimming left V 6 bases short and J 3 bases short, with 14 bases between. Germline values: CDR1 MNHEY, CDR2 SMNVEV (reference sequence). The CDR3 has 14 amino acids. The CDR3 loop is CASRRIGADYGYTF. DNA of the CDR3: TGTGCCAGCAGACGAATAGGGGCGGACTATGGCTACACCTTC.